Listed here are 7 T cell receptor beta chains from one sample, sequenced in a study of shared clonotypes between healthy human individuals. Clones were read by immunoSEQ multiplex PCR, and TCRdb kept only the in-frame ones, dropping some. The repertoire includes about 460,000 clones, more than 70% of them detected once, and 9.5% to 15% sits in the top ten. Specimen: PBMCs. Every receptor here comes from a woman aged 40 to 55 in good health. Some clones in this sample may be carry-over from other donors' samples.

Of note for this clone: At one of its ends the junction is not consistent with the germline gene, which may arise from a read error. V is TRBV2 and J is TRBJ1-4; D is possibly TRBD1 (5 bases). Looked up from germline, CDR1 is SNHLY and CDR2 is FYNNEI. The CDR3 spans 14 residues. CDR3 protein: CASSDTAKKRQREF. In DNA form, the CDR3 reads TGTGCCAGCAGTGATACGGCGAAAAAGAGACAGCGTGAGTTT.

A few counts support this clone. This chain joins TRBV7-6 and TRBJ2-2; D tentatively fits TRBD1 or TRBD2 (6 bases each). Trimming left V 1 base short and J 6 bases short, with 15 bases between. The CDR3 contains 16 residues. CDR1 and CDR2 (germline): SGHVS, FNYEAQ. The CDR3 sequence: CASSLVGGGVAGELFF. DNA of the CDR3: TGTGCCAGCAGCTTAGTGGGGGGCGGCGTCGCCGGGGAGCTGTTTTTT.

This chain uses TRBV7-3 with TRBJ2-2; no definite D call. CDR1 and CDR2 (germline): SGHTA, FQGTGA. Trimming removed 1 base from V and 5 bases from J, with 11 bases in between. This CDR3 comprises 15 residues. The CDR3 here is CASSLNSPLTGELFF. CDR3 nucleotide sequence: TGTGCCAGCAGCTTAAATAGCCCGCTAACCGGGGAGCTGTTTTTT.

CDR3 region: CASTLGPGQGYEQYF. CDR3 coding DNA: TGTGCCAGCACCTTAGGGCCGGGACAGGGCTACGAGCAGTACTTC. This chain connects TRBV28 to TRBJ2-7; 9 bases fit TRBD1. Losses at the gene ends were 7 bases for V and 3 bases for J; bases not matched to a gene: 10. From germline, CDR1 is MDHEN and CDR2 SYDVKM. The CDR3 has 15 residues.

This chain connects TRBV30 to TRBJ1-4; the D is unclear. CDR3 length: 15 amino acids. V was shortened by 3 bases and J by 8 bases, with 19 bases between the two germline ends. The germline gives CDR1 GTSNPN, CDR2 SVGIG (reference sequence). This chain's CDR3 is CAWRASGRLSEKLFF. In DNA form, the CDR3 reads TGTGCCTGGAGAGCCTCAGGTCGGCTTAGCGAAAAACTGTTTTTT. Combining the CDR3 with reference TRBV30 and TRBJ1-4 gives the whole variable domain SQTIHQWPATLVQPVGSPLSLECTVEGTSNPNLYWYRQAAGRGLQLLFYSVGIGQISSEVPQNLSASRPQDRQFILSSKKLLLSDSGFYLCAWRASGRLSEKLFFGSGTQLSVL.

Turning to this clone: A clone one base away is much larger, so this may be a read error. The chain recombines TRBV5-1 with TRBJ2-1, with 14 bases aligning to TRBD2. Germline loops: CDR1 SGHRS, CDR2 YFSETQ. J gave up 3 bases and V 3 bases, and 2 bases lay outside the gene matches. The CDR3 length is 16 residues. The CDR3 here is CASSSGTSGSYNEQFF. The CDR3 nucleotides are TGCGCCAGCAGCTCCGGGACTAGCGGGAGCTACAATGAGCAGTTCTTC. Looking up the rest from reference TRBV5-1 and TRBJ2-1 gives the full variable domain: KAGVTQTPRYLIKTRGQQVTLSCSPISGHRSVSWYQQTPGQGLQFLFEYFSETQRNKGNFPGRFSGRQFSNSRSEMNVSTLELGDSALYLCASSSGTSGSYNEQFFGPGTRLTVL.

The chain uses TRBV18 and TRBJ1-3; D is unclear. Trimming removed 3 bases from V and 2 bases from J, with 2 bases in between. Germline V lookup: CDR1 KGHSH, CDR2 LQKENI. The CDR3 has 12 residues. In DNA form, the CDR3 reads TGTGCCAGCTCACCCGCTGGAAACACCATATATTTT. It encodes CASSPAGNTIYF.